These 27 T cell receptor beta chains came from one sample sequenced in a study of CD8 T cells in Susac syndrome. It was with random hexamers that roughly 0.5 to 1 ug RNA was reverse transcribed. TCRdb called the immunoSEQ multiplex PCR reads again in MiXCR, with one record for every CDR3 protein. The table has approximately 120,000 distinct CDR3 sequences, just over 90% seen once; the top ten hold roughly 0.32%. The sequenced sample consisted of CD8+ T cells from PBMCs. These receptor sequences come from a human donor with multiple sclerosis.

CDR3 coding DNA: TGCAGTGCTAGCCACTTTAGCGGGATTACCTACAATGAGCAGTTCTTC. Translation gives CSASHFSGITYNEQFF. The V call is TRBV20-1, the J call TRBJ2-1; TRBD2 aligns across 8 bases. Trimming at V came to 3 bases and at J to 2 bases, leaving 9 bases not matched to a gene. Germline V gene lookup returns CDR1 DFQATT and CDR2 SNEGSKA (reference sequence). The CDR3 is 16 amino acids.

J is TRBJ2-7 and V is TRBV7-2; no reliable D call. The length of the CDR3 is 13 residues. In germline, CDR1 is SGHTA, CDR2 FQGNSA. Trimming pared 6 bases from V and 6 bases from J, leaving 15 bases between. CDR3 coding DNA: TGTGCCAGCAGTAGCCGGGCGGCAGGCGAGCAGTACTTC. Its translation: CASSSRAAGEQYF.

This clonotype appeared once. The V call is TRBV19, the J call TRBJ2-7; no definite D call. The CDR3 is 14 amino acids. Per the germline V gene, CDR1 is LNHDA and CDR2 is SQIVND (reference sequence). V was shortened by 5 bases and J by 2 bases, with 13 bases between the two germline ends. CDR3 coding DNA: TGTGCCAGTAGTGCCGGAGACCGGGCCTACGAGCAGTACTTC. Its translation: CASSAGDRAYEQYF.

This clonotype was seen just once. The rearrangement joins TRBV24-1 to TRBJ2-3, with 10 bases aligning to TRBD1. The CDR3 totals 16 residues. The junction had 2 bases not matched to a gene; V was cut back by 0 bases and J by 3 bases. Per the germline V gene, CDR1 is KGHDR and CDR2 is SFDVKD. The CDR3 DNA is TGTGCCACCAGTGATTTGGCGGGACAGGGGACAGATACGCAGTATTTT. The encoded protein is CATSDLAGQGTDTQYF.

This clonotype has just one count. This rearrangement joins TRBV28 to TRBJ2-1; D remains ambiguous. Trimming removed 3 bases from V and 2 bases from J, with 5 bases in between. CDR3 length: 13 amino acids. From germline, CDR1 is MDHEN and CDR2 SYDVKM. The CDR3 sequence is CASSFDPYNEQFF. CDR3 DNA sequence: TGTGCCAGCAGTTTCGATCCCTACAATGAGCAGTTCTTC.

The rearrangement joins TRBV27 to TRBJ1-2; D call uncertain. The CDR3 sequence is 13 residues long. V dropped 6 bases and J dropped 4 bases, with 12 bases sitting between them. Per germline, CDR1 MNHEY and CDR2 SMNVEV (reference sequence). CDR3 DNA sequence: TGTGCCAGCAGCTGGGCCTACAGCTATGGCTACACCTTC. Translating it yields CASSWAYSYGYTF.

The chain uses TRBV9 and TRBJ2-3; no reliable D call. V dropped 0 bases and J dropped 4 bases, with 6 bases sitting between them. Germline loops: CDR1 SGDLS, CDR2 YYNGEE. The CDR3 is 13 amino acids. CDR3: CASSVDVPDTQYF. CDR3 DNA: TGTGCCAGCAGCGTAGATGTTCCAGATACGCAGTATTTT.

The rearrangement links TRBV28 to TRBJ2-3; the D gene is possibly TRBD2 (5 bases). Germline loops: CDR1 MDHEN, CDR2 SYDVKM. The length of the CDR3 is 14 residues. The V gene lost 8 bases and the J gene lost 4 bases, with 16 bases spanning the gap. CDR3 sequence reads: CASGGAGAADTQYF. Here the CDR3 DNA reads TGTGCCAGCGGAGGAGCAGGTGCCGCAGATACGCAGTATTTT. The full variable domain, completed using reference TRBV28 and TRBJ2-3, is DVKVTQSSRYLVKRTGEKVFLECVQDMDHENMFWYRQDPGLGLRLIYFSYDVKMKEKGDIPEGYSVSREKKERFSLILESASTNQTSMYLCASGGAGAADTQYFGPGTRLTVL.

The chain is built from TRBV4-1 and TRBJ1-1, with D unclear. Germline loops: CDR1 MGHRA, CDR2 YSYEKL. Trimming shortened V by 1 base and J by 1 base, and 7 bases separated the two germline ends. The CDR3 is 14 amino acids. CDR3 region: CASSQARGNTEAFF. As DNA, the CDR3 is TGCGCCAGCAGCCAAGCCCGGGGGAACACTGAAGCTTTCTTT.

This chain connects TRBV7-9 to TRBJ2-1; no firm D call. CDR3 length: 15 amino acids. V was clipped by 5 bases and J by 7 bases, with 18 bases between them. Germline-derived CDR1 and CDR2 are SEHNR and FQNEAQ (reference sequence). CDR3 in DNA: TGTGCCAGCAGCCCAGACGGGCCCGCCTTGAATGAGCAGTTCTTC. Translated: CASSPDGPALNEQFF. Together with reference TRBV7-9 and TRBJ2-1, the CDR3 gives the full variable domain: DTGVSQNPRHKITKRGQNVTFRCDPISEHNRLYWYRQTLGQGPEFLTYFQNEAQLEKSRLLSDRFSAERPKGSFSTLEIQRTEQGDSAMYLCASSPDGPALNEQFFGPGTRLTVL.

This chain links TRBV19 with TRBJ2-7; 10 nucleotides align to TRBD1. This CDR3 region has 15 residues. The J segment lost 1 base and the V segment lost 3 bases, leaving 3 bases of the junction unmatched. Germline CDR1 reads LNHDA; CDR2 reads SQIVND (reference sequence). The CDR3 DNA sequence: TGTGCCAGTAGTATGCGGACAGGGGGGTCCTACGAGCAGTACTTC. Translating gives CASSMRTGGSYEQYF.

J is TRBJ1-5 and V is TRBV19; no clear D gene. The CDR3 has 16 amino acids. CDR1 and CDR2 from the germline V gene are LNHDA and SQIVND (reference sequence). Trimming took 4 bases from V and 4 from J, leaving 17 bases between them. The CDR3 loop reads CASSTEPMGWNQPQHF. CDR3 bases: TGTGCCAGTAGTACGGAGCCCATGGGGTGGAATCAGCCCCAGCATTTT.

The chain has TRBV19 and TRBJ1-5; D gene ambiguous. V was cut by 9 bases and J by 0 bases, with 9 bases left in between. CDR1 is LNHDA, CDR2 SQIVND, per germline (reference sequence). The CDR3 extends over 13 amino acids. CDR3 coding DNA: TGTGCCAGCTATGATGATAGCAATCAGCCCCAGCATTTT. Its protein is CASYDDSNQPQHF.

This chain joins TRBV7-9 and TRBJ2-4; D not resolved. The V and J ends lost 8 bases and 6 bases respectively, with 11 bases between them. CDR1 and CDR2 (germline): SEHNR, FQNEAQ (reference sequence). The CDR3 loop spans 12 amino acids. CDR3 DNA: TGTGCCAGCGTAAACCCCCGAAACATTCAGTACTTC. It encodes CASVNPRNIQYF.

The chain has TRBV2 and TRBJ2-3; the match to TRBD2 covers 11 bases. Trimming at V came to 5 bases and at J to 4 bases, leaving 8 bases not matched to a gene. Germline loops: CDR1 SNHLY, CDR2 FYNNEI. CDR3 size: 16 residues. CDR3 sequence reads: CASSRPLAGGPDTQYF. CDR3 nucleotides: TGTGCCAGCAGTCGCCCGCTAGCGGGAGGCCCAGATACGCAGTATTTT.

The V and J genes are TRBV7-3 and TRBJ2-1, with D maybe TRBD2 (5 bases). V was clipped by 1 base and J by 0 bases, with 10 bases between them. The germline V gene encodes CDR1 SGHTA and CDR2 FQGTGA. This CDR3 is built from 16 residues. CDR3 DNA: TGTGCCAGCAGCTTAAAGTCTAGCCTCTCCTACAATGAGCAGTTCTTC. It encodes CASSLKSSLSYNEQFF.

The chain links TRBV7-9 to TRBJ2-2; 8 bases map to TRBD1. The CDR3 has 14 amino acids. Germline CDR1 SEHNR, CDR2 FQNEAQ (reference sequence). With 5 bases clipped from V and 6 bases from J, the junction kept 5 bases outside the gene matches. CDR3 region: CASSDGDRSGELFF. In nucleotides, the CDR3 is TGTGCCAGCAGCGATGGGGACAGGTCCGGGGAGCTGTTTTTT.

The chain carries TRBV5-1 and TRBJ1-2; 7 bases line up with TRBD1. The CDR3 is made up of 13 amino acids. The J segment lost 5 bases and the V segment lost 4 bases, leaving 5 bases of the junction unmatched. In germline, CDR1 is SGHRS, CDR2 YFSETQ. CDR3 amino acids: CASSGRGGYGYTF. The CDR3 region has the DNA TGCGCCAGCAGCGGCAGGGGGGGATATGGCTACACCTTC.

The genes are TRBV7-9 and TRBJ2-7, with D maybe TRBD1 (5 bases). Germline V gene lookup returns CDR1 SEHNR and CDR2 FQNEAQ (reference sequence). V lost 5 bases and J 1 base, leaving 18 bases between the germline ends. The CDR3 length is 16 residues. Here the CDR3 DNA reads TGTGCCAGCAGCCTATCATCAGGGCTGGTGTCCTACGAGCAGTACGTC. Protein sequence: CASSLSSGLVSYEQYV.

V usage is TRBV30 and J usage is TRBJ2-5, with D maybe TRBD1 (6 bases). The V end was cut by 8 bases, the J end by 9 bases, with 16 bases between. The V gene's germline CDR1 is GTSNPN and CDR2 SVGIG (reference sequence). This CDR3 is 11 amino acids long. The CDR3 loop reads CATGGKRAQYF. The DNA for the CDR3 is TGTGCCACTGGGGGCAAGAGGGCCCAGTACTTC.

This clonotype appeared once. J is TRBJ1-2 and V is TRBV9, with a possible D match to TRBD1 (5 bases). CDR1 is SGDLS and CDR2 is YYNGEE in the germline V gene. This CDR3 comprises 13 residues. The V and J ends lost 3 bases and 6 bases respectively, with 12 bases between them. This chain's CDR3 is CASSATGTDGYTF. CDR3 nucleotides: TGTGCCAGCAGCGCAACCGGGACGGATGGCTACACCTTC.

The chain is built from TRBV7-2 and TRBJ2-3; TRBD2 aligns across 12 bases. From germline, CDR1 is SGHTA and CDR2 FQGNSA. The CDR3 runs 14 residues. Germline trimming cut 4 bases from V and 9 bases from J; bases unmatched to any gene: 5. CDR3 sequence reads: CASSSSGGVRTQYF. DNA of the CDR3: TGTGCCAGCAGCTCTAGCGGGGGGGTAAGGACGCAGTATTTT.

This chain uses TRBV5-6 with TRBJ1-1, with D possibly being TRBD1 (5 bases). The CDR3 runs to 14 residues. The germline V gene has CDR1 SGHDT and CDR2 YYEEEE. V lost 1 base to trimming and J lost 3 bases, with 10 bases between them. The DNA of the CDR3 is TGTGCCAGCAGCTTGTCACGGGGGTACACTGAAGCTTTCTTT. This gives the protein CASSLSRGYTEAFF.

This chain uses TRBV4-2 with TRBJ2-2, with a possible D match to TRBD1 (6 bases). Trimming stripped 5 bases from V and 0 bases from J, with 10 bases between. The CDR3 contains 15 residues. The germline gives CDR1 LGHNA, CDR2 YNFKEQ. CDR3 amino acids: CASSVDRTNTGELFF. In DNA, the CDR3 is TGTGCCAGCAGCGTCGACAGGACGAACACCGGGGAGCTGTTTTTT.

The chain links TRBV9 to TRBJ1-1; D is unclear. The CDR3 extends over 16 amino acids. With 4 bases removed from V and 3 bases from J, the gap between germline ends came to 19 bases. In germline, CDR1 is SGDLS, CDR2 YYNGEE. CDR3 sequence reads: CASSPIGRTGDTEAFF. The CDR3 bases are TGTGCCAGCAGCCCCATAGGACGGACCGGGGACACTGAAGCTTTCTTT.

The V and J genes are TRBV28 and TRBJ2-3; perhaps TRBD1 as D (6 bases). Looked up from germline, CDR1 is MDHEN and CDR2 is SYDVKM. Trimming took off 4 bases at V and 1 base at J, with 6 bases between the two ends. The CDR3 loop spans 13 amino acids. The CDR3 loop reads CASSYRGTDTQYF. As DNA, the CDR3 is TGTGCCAGCAGTTACAGGGGCACAGATACGCAGTATTTT.

The chain is built from TRBV6-6 and TRBJ2-1; D possibly uses TRBD1 or TRBD2 (5 bases each). Looked up from germline, CDR1 is MNHNY and CDR2 is SVGAGI (reference sequence). The V end lost 2 bases, the J end lost 0 bases, and 8 bases lay between the germline ends. The CDR3 has 15 residues. The CDR3 sequence is CASSYPGLSYNEQFF. The CDR3 DNA follows: TGTGCCAGCAGTTACCCGGGGCTCTCCTACAATGAGCAGTTCTTC.